This entry features one T cell receptor beta chain sequence. The record originates from a study of CD8+ T cells in alopecia areata. The overall study: Tofacitinib continued for 6 to 18 months and was then withheld for 6 months.

Reverse transcribed after extraction, RNA yielded cDNA as the sequencing template. Assay used: immunoSEQ multiplex PCR; TCRdb lists only in-frame clones, some missing. The sample lists roughly 200,000 clones, approximately 55% occurring once. The treatment here: oral pan-JAK inhibitor, 5-10 mg twice daily. Using a FACSAria, the CD4+ and CD8+ T cells were sorted from the PBMCs. The CDR3 has 14 amino acids. Germline V gives CDR1 MNHEY, CDR2 SVGAGI. Trimming cost V 7 bases and J 1 base; bases outside gene matches: 5. This chain joins TRBV6-5 and TRBJ1-2; TRBD1 matches 8 bases. This clonotype originated in a human donor with alopecia areata. Specimen: CD8+ T cells sorted from blood, collected at week 24, from a patient treated with tofacitinib. In nucleotides, the CDR3 is TGTGCCAGCACCGCCACAGGGGGTAACTATGGCTACACCTTC. This sequence encodes CASTATGGNYGYTF.